This TCR beta chain emerged from a study of T cells in Graves' hyperthyroidism and ophthalmopathy. The CDR3 regions of TCR beta were amplified from RNA transcripts. TCR CDR3 underwent first-round RT-PCR with the HTBI primer set. MiXCR, run by TCRdb on the multiplex PCR reads, gives a single entry per CDR3 protein. The profile shows fewer than 450,000 distinct CDR3 sequences, approximately 17% of them singletons. This clonotype appeared a few times. The TCR comes from a woman aged 25 to 39 with Graves' hyperthyroidism that later progressed to Graves' ophthalmopathy. Sequencing was carried out using blood.

The CDR3 protein is CASGRGVSYEQYF. The CDR3 DNA reads TGTGCCAGCGGGAGGGGGGTTTCCTACGAGCAGTACTTC. The chain links TRBV27 to TRBJ2-7, with a possible D match to TRBD2 (7 bases). CDR3 length: 13 amino acids. Deletions cut 8 bases from V and 1 base from J, with 12 bases between. Germline CDR1 is MNHEY and CDR2 is SMNVEV (reference sequence).